These T cell receptor beta chains were read from a single sample in a study of cytomegalovirus exposure and HLA in healthy donors. Method: immunoSEQ multiplex PCR; TCRdb's copy keeps in-frame clones and lacks some. Among roughly 120,000 clones listed, 65% to 85% were seen once. Sequenced input: PBMCs. The receptors shown here come from a man aged 50-60 years in good health and CMV-seronegative. CDR3s include the opening cysteine and the closing phenylalanine or tryptophan. Fields, in order: CDR3 DNA, CDR3 protein, D gene, clone size, J gene, V gene. D genes are given only for firm matches. Only part of the rows carry a size: once, few, many, or a class if the clone is expanded.

CDR3 DNA: TGTGCCAGCAGCCACGGGACTAGCGGGTCTGGGCCCCCCTACAATGAGCAGTTCTTC
CDR3 protein: CASSHGTSGSGPPYNEQFF
D gene: TRBD2
clone size: few
J gene: TRBJ2-1
V gene: TRBV11-1

CDR3 DNA: TGCGCCAGCAGCTTAGGACAGGGGGGAACCGGGGAGCTGTTTTTT
CDR3 protein: CASSLGQGGTGELFF
D gene: TRBD1
clone size: .
J gene: TRBJ2-2
V gene: TRBV4-3

CDR3 DNA: TGTGCCAGCAGCTTAGCGGGAGGTACTAGCACAGATACGCAGTATTTT
CDR3 protein: CASSLAGGTSTDTQYF
D gene: .
clone size: .
J gene: TRBJ2-3
V gene: TRBV7-9

CDR3 DNA: TGTGCCAGCAGTTACGATGGGCAACCCCTCTGGTACTTC
CDR3 protein: CASSYDGQPLWYF
D gene: .
clone size: once
J gene: TRBJ2-7
V gene: TRBV6-5

CDR3 DNA: TGCGCCAGCAGTTACTGGGGGCCGCGCCCCAACGGGGAGCTGTTTTTT
CDR3 protein: CASSYWGPRPNGELFF
D gene: .
clone size: .
J gene: TRBJ2-2
V gene: TRBV6-5

CDR3 DNA: TGTGCCAGCAGTCGGAGCCGGGACACTGAAGCTTTCTTT
CDR3 protein: CASSRSRDTEAFF
D gene: .
clone size: .
J gene: TRBJ1-1
V gene: TRBV6-5

CDR3 DNA: TGTGCCACCAGCAGAGATGAAGGGGGAAGGTTCTTC
CDR3 protein: CATSRDEGGRFF
D gene: .
clone size: few
J gene: TRBJ2-1
V gene: TRBV15

CDR3 DNA: TGTGCCAGCAGCACGGCGGGGTATCAAGGCGAGCAGTACTTC
CDR3 protein: CASSTAGYQGEQYF
D gene: .
clone size: .
J gene: TRBJ2-7
V gene: TRBV5-4

CDR3 DNA: TGTGCCAGCAGCCGCGACAGGGTTGATCAGCCCCAGCATTTT
CDR3 protein: CASSRDRVDQPQHF
D gene: TRBD1
clone size: few
J gene: TRBJ1-5
V gene: TRBV7-9

CDR3 DNA: TGTGCCAGCAGCTTAAATATGGCGGCGGACACTGAAGCTTTCTTT
CDR3 protein: CASSLNMAADTEAFF
D gene: .
clone size: .
J gene: TRBJ1-1
V gene: TRBV7-3

CDR3 DNA: TGTGCCAGCAGTTTTGCAGGGCGTAGGTGGGAGCAGTACTTC
CDR3 protein: CASSFAGRRWEQYF
D gene: .
clone size: once
J gene: TRBJ2-7
V gene: TRBV27

CDR3 DNA: TGTGCCAGCAGCGTAGCTCCGGTTAGCTCCTACGAGCAGTACTTC
CDR3 protein: CASSVAPVSSYEQYF
D gene: .
clone size: .
J gene: TRBJ2-7
V gene: TRBV9

CDR3 DNA: TGTGCCAGCAGTTACTCTTTGGGGGCGGACACTGAAGCTTTCTTT
CDR3 protein: CASSYSLGADTEAFF
D gene: .
clone size: .
J gene: TRBJ1-1
V gene: TRBV6-5

CDR3 DNA: TGTGCCAGCAGTCCCCAGGGGGATACTAATGAAAAACTGTTTTTT
CDR3 protein: CASSPQGDTNEKLFF
D gene: TRBD1
clone size: .
J gene: TRBJ1-4
V gene: TRBV28

CDR3 DNA: TGTGCCAGCAGCCACAGGGGGGACTCTACAGATACGCAGTATTTT
CDR3 protein: CASSHRGDSTDTQYF
D gene: TRBD1
clone size: .
J gene: TRBJ2-3
V gene: TRBV9

CDR3 DNA: TGCGCCAGCAGTGGACTAGCGGGCACAGATACGCAGTATTTT
CDR3 protein: CASSGLAGTDTQYF
D gene: TRBD2
clone size: .
J gene: TRBJ2-3
V gene: TRBV10-2

CDR3 DNA: TGTGCCAGCAGCTCTTACCAGGGGGCGGAAAAACTGTTTTTT
CDR3 protein: CASSSYQGAEKLFF
D gene: TRBD1
clone size: .
J gene: TRBJ1-4
V gene: TRBV7-9

CDR3 DNA: TGTGCCTGGAGTGTACAGACAGGTAGCTTGGGCTACACCTTC
CDR3 protein: CAWSVQTGSLGYTF
D gene: .
clone size: .
J gene: TRBJ1-2
V gene: TRBV30

CDR3 DNA: TGTGCCAGCAGTATACTGGGCGCCCTTGCTGGGGCCAACGTCCTGACTTTC
CDR3 protein: CASSILGALAGANVLTF
D gene: .
clone size: .
J gene: TRBJ2-6
V gene: TRBV7-2

CDR3 DNA: TGTGCCAGCAACGGAGGAAGAAGACTAGCGGGAGATTCCCCCAATGAGCAGTTCTTC
CDR3 protein: CASNGGRRLAGDSPNEQFF
D gene: TRBD2
clone size: .
J gene: TRBJ2-1
V gene: TRBV7-6

CDR3 DNA: TGTGCCAGCAGTGAAGGCTTGCGGGGCCACATTCAGTACTTC
CDR3 protein: CASSEGLRGHIQYF
D gene: .
clone size: .
J gene: TRBJ2-4
V gene: TRBV2

CDR3 DNA: TGTGCCAGCATCCGAACTAAATCTAGCACAGATACGCAGTATTTT
CDR3 protein: CASIRTKSSTDTQYF
D gene: .
clone size: .
J gene: TRBJ2-3
V gene: TRBV7-2